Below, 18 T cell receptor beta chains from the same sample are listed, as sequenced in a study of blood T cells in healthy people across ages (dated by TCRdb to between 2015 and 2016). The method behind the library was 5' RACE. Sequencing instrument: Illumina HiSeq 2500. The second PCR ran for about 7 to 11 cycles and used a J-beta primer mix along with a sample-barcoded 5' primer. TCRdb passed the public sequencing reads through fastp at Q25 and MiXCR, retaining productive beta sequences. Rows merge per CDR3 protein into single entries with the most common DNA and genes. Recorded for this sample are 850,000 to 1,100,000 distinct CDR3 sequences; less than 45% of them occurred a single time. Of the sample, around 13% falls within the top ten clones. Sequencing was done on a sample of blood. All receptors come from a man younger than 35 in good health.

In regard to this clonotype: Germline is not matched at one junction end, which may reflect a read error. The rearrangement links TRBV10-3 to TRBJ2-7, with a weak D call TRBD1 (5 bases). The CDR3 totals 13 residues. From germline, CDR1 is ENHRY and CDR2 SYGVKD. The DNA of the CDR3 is TGTCCCATCAGTTGGAGACAGAATTACGAGCAGTACTTC. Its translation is CPISWRQNYEQYF.

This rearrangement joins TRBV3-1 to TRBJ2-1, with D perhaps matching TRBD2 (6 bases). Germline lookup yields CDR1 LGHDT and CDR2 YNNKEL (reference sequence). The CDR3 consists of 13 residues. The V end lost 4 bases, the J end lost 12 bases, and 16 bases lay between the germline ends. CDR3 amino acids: CASSLGEVGVQFF. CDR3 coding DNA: TGTGCCAGCAGCCTCGGGGAGGTGGGAGTGCAGTTCTTC.

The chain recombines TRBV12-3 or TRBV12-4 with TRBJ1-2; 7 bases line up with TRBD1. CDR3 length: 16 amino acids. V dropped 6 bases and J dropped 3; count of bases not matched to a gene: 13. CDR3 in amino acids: CASSPTGTAPYYGYTF. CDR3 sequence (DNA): TGTGCCAGCAGCCCCACCGGGACAGCCCCCTACTATGGCTACACCTTC.

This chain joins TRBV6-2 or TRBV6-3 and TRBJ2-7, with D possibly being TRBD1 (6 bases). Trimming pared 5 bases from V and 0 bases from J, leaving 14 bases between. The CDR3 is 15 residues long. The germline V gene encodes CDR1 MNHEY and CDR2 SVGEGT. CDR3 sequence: CASSGQLLSSYEQYF. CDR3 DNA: TGTGCCAGCAGTGGACAGTTACTAAGCTCCTACGAGCAGTACTTC.

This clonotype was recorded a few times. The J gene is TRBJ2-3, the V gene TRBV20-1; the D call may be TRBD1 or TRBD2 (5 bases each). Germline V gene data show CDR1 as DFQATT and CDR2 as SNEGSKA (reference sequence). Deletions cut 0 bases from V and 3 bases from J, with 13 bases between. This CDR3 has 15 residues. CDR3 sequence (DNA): TGCAGTGCTAGAGATGCAGGGACCGGAACAGATACGCAGTATTTT. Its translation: CSARDAGTGTDTQYF.

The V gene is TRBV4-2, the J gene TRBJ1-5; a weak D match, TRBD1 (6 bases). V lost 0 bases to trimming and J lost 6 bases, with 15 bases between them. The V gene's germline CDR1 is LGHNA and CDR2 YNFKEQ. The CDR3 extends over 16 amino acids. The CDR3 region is CASSQDKQGVGQPQHF. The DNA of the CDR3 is TGTGCCAGCAGCCAAGATAAACAGGGAGTTGGTCAGCCCCAGCATTTT.

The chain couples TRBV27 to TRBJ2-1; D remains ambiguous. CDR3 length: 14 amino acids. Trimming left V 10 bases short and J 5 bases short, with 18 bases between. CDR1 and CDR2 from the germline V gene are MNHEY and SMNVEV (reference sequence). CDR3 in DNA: TGTGCCATCCGGGTGGCAGGACGAAACAATGAGCAGTTCTTC. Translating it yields CAIRVAGRNNEQFF.

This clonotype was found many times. The CDR3 nucleotides read TGTGCCAGCAGTTTGGAGAGCAAAAGCACAGATACGCAGTATTTT. This sequence encodes CASSLESKSTDTQYF. The J gene is TRBJ2-3, the V gene TRBV12-3 or TRBV12-4, with no clear D. There are 15 residues in the CDR3. Trimming removed 3 bases from V and 0 bases from J, with 10 bases in between.

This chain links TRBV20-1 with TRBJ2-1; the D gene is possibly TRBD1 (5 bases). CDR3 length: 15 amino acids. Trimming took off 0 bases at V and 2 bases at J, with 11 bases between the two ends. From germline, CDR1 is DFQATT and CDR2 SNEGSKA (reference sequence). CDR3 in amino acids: CSARDWGLPYNEQFF. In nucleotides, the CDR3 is TGCAGTGCTAGAGATTGGGGCTTACCCTACAATGAGCAGTTCTTC.

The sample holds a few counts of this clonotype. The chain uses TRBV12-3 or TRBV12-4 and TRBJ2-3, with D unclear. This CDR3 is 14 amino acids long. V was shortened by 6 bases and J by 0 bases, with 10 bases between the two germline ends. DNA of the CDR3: TGTGCCAGCAGGCCGGGTTCTAGCACAGATACGCAGTATTTT. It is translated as CASRPGSSTDTQYF.

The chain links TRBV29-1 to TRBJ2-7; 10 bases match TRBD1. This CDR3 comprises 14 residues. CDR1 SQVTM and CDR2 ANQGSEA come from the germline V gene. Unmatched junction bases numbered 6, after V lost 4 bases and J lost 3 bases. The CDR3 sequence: CSVVRDRGYYEQYF. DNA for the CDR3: TGCAGCGTTGTCCGGGACAGGGGATACTACGAGCAGTACTTC.

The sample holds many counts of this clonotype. The CDR3 nucleotides are TGTGCCAGCAGCTTAAATCGGGGGGTGGGTTACGAGCAGTACTTC. Translation gives CASSLNRGVGYEQYF. The chain employs TRBV7-2 and TRBJ2-7, with 7 bases that match TRBD2. This CDR3 comprises 15 residues. Germline CDR1 reads SGHTA; CDR2 reads FQGNSA. The junction had 8 bases not matched to a gene; V was cut back by 2 bases and J by 4 bases.

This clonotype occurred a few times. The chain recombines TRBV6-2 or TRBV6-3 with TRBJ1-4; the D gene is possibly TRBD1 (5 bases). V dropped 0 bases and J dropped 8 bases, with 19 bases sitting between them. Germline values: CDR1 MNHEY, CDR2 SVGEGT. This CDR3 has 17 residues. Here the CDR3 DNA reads TGTGCCAGCAGTTACTCGGTCGCCCGGGGCGCCCAGGAAAAACTGTTTTTT. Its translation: CASSYSVARGAQEKLFF.

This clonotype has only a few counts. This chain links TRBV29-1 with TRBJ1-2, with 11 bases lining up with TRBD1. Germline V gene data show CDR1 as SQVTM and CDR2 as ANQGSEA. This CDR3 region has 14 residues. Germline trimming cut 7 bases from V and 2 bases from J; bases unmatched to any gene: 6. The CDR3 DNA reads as TGCAGCGCCGAAAGGGACAGGGGGAACTATGGCTACACCTTC. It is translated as CSAERDRGNYGYTF.

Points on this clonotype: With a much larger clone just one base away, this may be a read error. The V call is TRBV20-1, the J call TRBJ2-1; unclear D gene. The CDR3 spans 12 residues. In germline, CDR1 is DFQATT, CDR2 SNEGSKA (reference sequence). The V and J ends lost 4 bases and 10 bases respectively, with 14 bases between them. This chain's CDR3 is CSAKGSTYEQFF. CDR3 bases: TGCAGTGCTAAGGGCAGTACCTACGAGCAGTTCTTC.

Here the CDR3 DNA reads TGTGCCACCAGCAGAGTACAGGGCGGCGGGGAGCTGTTTTTT. It is translated as CATSRVQGGGELFF. The rearrangement joins TRBV15 to TRBJ2-2; the D gene is possibly TRBD1 (6 bases). CDR1 is LNHNV and CDR2 is YYDKDF in the germline V gene (reference sequence). CDR3 length: 14 residues. V was pared by 1 base and J by 7 bases, with 10 bases between. Full variable domain (outside the CDR3, taken from reference TRBV15 and TRBJ2-2): DAMVIQNPRYQVTQFGKPVTLSCSQTLNHNVMYWYQQKSSQAPKLLFHYYDKDFNNEADTPDNFQSRRPNTSFCFLDIRSPGLGDTAMYLCATSRVQGGGELFFGEGSRLTVL.

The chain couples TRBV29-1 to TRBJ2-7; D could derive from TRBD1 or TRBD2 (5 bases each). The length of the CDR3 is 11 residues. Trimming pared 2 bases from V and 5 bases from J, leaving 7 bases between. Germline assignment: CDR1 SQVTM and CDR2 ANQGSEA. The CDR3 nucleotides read TGCAGCGTTGAACGGGACCACGAGCAGTACTTC. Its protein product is CSVERDHEQYF.

CDR3 nucleotide sequence: TGTGCCACCGGGTCTAGCGGGGGGCCCCTTCAAGAGACCCAGTACTTC. Amino acid sequence: CATGSSGGPLQETQYF. The J gene is TRBJ2-5, the V gene TRBV24-1; TRBD2 matches at 11 bases. V lost 9 bases to trimming and J lost 2 bases; unmatched junction nucleotides: 10. Per germline, CDR1 KGHDR and CDR2 SFDVKD. The CDR3 sequence is 16 residues long.